A single TCR beta chain is shown here with its context. This sample was included in a study of control samples from healthy donors and cancer patients. Germline-derived CDR1 and CDR2 are SGHVS and FQNEAQ. V lost 5 bases and J 6 bases, leaving 10 bases between the germline ends. The CDR3 loop spans 12 amino acids. Produced via immunoSEQ multiplex PCR; TCRdb's table is partial and in-frame only. The repertoire has about 120,000 clones, approximately 93% of them found once; the top ten carry 2.6%. The V call is TRBV7-8, the J call TRBJ1-1; no clear D. The origin of this receptor is a man younger than 45 in good health. What was sequenced was blood. DNA of the CDR3: TGTGCCAGCAGCCCGACCCGGTCTGAAGCTTTCTTT. Amino acids: CASSPTRSEAFF.